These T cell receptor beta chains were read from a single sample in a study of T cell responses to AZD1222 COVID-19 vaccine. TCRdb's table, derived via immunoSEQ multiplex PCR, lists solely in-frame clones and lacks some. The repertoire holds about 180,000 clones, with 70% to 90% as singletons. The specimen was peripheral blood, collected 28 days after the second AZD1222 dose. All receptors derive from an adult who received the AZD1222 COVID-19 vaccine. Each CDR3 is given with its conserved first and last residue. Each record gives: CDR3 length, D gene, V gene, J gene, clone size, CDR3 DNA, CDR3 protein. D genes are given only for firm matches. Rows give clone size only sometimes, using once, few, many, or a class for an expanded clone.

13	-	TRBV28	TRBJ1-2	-	TGTGCCAGCTGGACCGGGACCACACGAGGCTACACCTTC	CASWTGTTRGYTF
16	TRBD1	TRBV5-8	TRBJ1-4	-	TGTGCCAGCAGCCCGGGGACAGGGGTCTCACGTGAAAAACTGTTTTTT	CASSPGTGVSREKLFF
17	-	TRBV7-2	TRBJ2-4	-	TGTGCCAGCAGCTTAGTCGTTTGGGATCGGGCCAAAAACATTCAGTACTTC	CASSLVVWDRAKNIQYF
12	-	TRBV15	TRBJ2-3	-	TGTGCCACCAGCAGAGATCGGGATACGCAGTATTTT	CATSRDRDTQYF
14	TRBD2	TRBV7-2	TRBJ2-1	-	TGTGCCAGTAGGCGGACTAGCGGGATATATGAGCAGTTCTTC	CASRRTSGIYEQFF
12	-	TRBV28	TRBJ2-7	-	TGTGCCAGCAGTCTATTGGGCTACGAGCAGTACTTC	CASSLLGYEQYF
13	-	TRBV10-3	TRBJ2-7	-	TGTGCCATCAGTGAAGGCGGGTCCGGCGAGCAGTACTTC	CAISEGGSGEQYF
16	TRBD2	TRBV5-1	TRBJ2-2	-	TGCGCCAGCATCCAACTAGCGGGAGGCTCCACCGGGGAGCTGTTTTTT	CASIQLAGGSTGELFF
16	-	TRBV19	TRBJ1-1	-	TGTGCCAGTAGTCCCCATCGACCAAGAGGGAACACTGAAGCTTTCTTT	CASSPHRPRGNTEAFF
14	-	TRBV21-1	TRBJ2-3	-	TGTGCCAGCATCCCCAAGGGCCAAACAGATACGCAGTATTTT	CASIPKGQTDTQYF
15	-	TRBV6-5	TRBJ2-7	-	TGTGCCAGCAAGACCCGGGACTCGCAGGTACTAGAGCAGTACTTC	CASKTRDSQVLEQYF
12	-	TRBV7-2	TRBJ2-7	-	TGTGCCAGCAGCCGGGGCTCCTACGAGCAGTACTTC	CASSRGSYEQYF
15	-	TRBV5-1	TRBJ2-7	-	TGCGCCAGCAGCCTGGGGGACGGATTCTCCTACGAGCAGTACTTC	CASSLGDGFSYEQYF
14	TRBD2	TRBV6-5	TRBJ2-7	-	TGTGCCAGCAGTTACTCGAGCGGGAGGAGCGAGCAGTACTTC	CASSYSSGRSEQYF
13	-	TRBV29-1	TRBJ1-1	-	TGCAGCGTTGAACTACAGGTGAACACTGAAGCTTTCTTT	CSVELQVNTEAFF
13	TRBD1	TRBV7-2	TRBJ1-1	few	TGTGCCAGCAGCCTTCAGGGGGACACTGAAGCTTTCTTT	CASSLQGDTEAFF
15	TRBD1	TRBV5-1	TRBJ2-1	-	TGCGCCAGCAGCTTCACAGGGGGCCTTTCAAATGAGCAGTTCTTC	CASSFTGGLSNEQFF
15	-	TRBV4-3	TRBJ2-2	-	TGCGCCAGCAGCCAAGAATGGCAGGTCCCCGGGGAGCTGTTTTTT	CASSQEWQVPGELFF
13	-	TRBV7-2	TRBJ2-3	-	TGTGCCAGCAGCTCAGGACTGGCGGGTACGCAGTATTTT	CASSSGLAGTQYF
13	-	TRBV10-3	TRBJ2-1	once	TGTGCCATCAGTGATAACGAATCAGGTGAGCAGTTCTTC	CAISDNESGEQFF
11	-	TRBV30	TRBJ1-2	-	TGTGCCTGGAGTCCCCGCGTGGGCTACACCTTC	CAWSPRVGYTF
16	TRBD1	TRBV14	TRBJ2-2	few	TGTGCCAGCAGCCGCCTGGGGCCCAGGGGGACCGGGGAGCTGTTTTTT	CASSRLGPRGTGELFF
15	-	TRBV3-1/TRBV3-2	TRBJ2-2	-	TGTGCCAGCAGCCAAGGTGGGAGACGGGCCGGGGAGCTGTTTTTT	CASSQGGRRAGELFF
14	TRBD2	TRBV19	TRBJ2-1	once	TGTGCCAGTAGCGCAGCGGGAGGGGATGGTGAGCAGTTCTTC	CASSAAGGDGEQFF
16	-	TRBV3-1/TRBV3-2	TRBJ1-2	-	TGTGCCAGCAGCCAAGATTTCGGCGGATTGAACTATGGCTACACCTTC	CASSQDFGGLNYGYTF
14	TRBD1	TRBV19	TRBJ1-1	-	TGTGCCAGTAGTCCCGACAGGGTTGGCACTGAAGCTTTCTTT	CASSPDRVGTEAFF
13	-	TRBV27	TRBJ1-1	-	TGTGCCAGCAGTTCCCCCTTGAACACTGAAGCTTTCTTT	CASSSPLNTEAFF
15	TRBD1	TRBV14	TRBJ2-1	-	TGTGCCAGCAGTCTCCGGGACAGGGTAAACAATGAGCAGTTCTTC	CASSLRDRVNNEQFF
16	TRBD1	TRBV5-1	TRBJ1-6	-	TGCGCCAGCAGCTTGGAGGCGACAGGGGGCGGTTCACCCCTCCACTTT	CASSLEATGGGSPLHF
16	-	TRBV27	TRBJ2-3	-	TGTGCCAGCAGTCCCCGGGCGGGGTCTAGCACAGATACGCAGTATTTT	CASSPRAGSSTDTQYF
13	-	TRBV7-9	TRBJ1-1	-	TGTGCCAGCAGCTTAGAGGGGTTTACTGAAGCTTTCTTT	CASSLEGFTEAFF